These 14 T cell receptor beta chains came from one sample sequenced in a study of cytomegalovirus exposure and HLA in healthy donors. Use of 60 Vbeta and 13 Jbeta primers characterized the PCR. Using immunoSEQ multiplex PCR, the repertoire was profiled, and TCRdb retains in-frame clones only, with some absent. Found here are 130,000 to 150,000 clones, 80% to 85% of them singletons; the top ten hold under 3.5%. The sequencing input was PBMCs. These receptors were collected from a woman in her thirties in good health and CMV-seronegative.

V gene TRBV6-1 combines with J gene TRBJ1-6; 9 bases agree with TRBD1. CDR3 length: 15 amino acids. In germline, CDR1 is MNHNS, CDR2 SASEGT. J was trimmed by 5 bases and V by 5 bases; bases with no gene match: 4. The CDR3 nucleotides read TGTGCCAGCAGTACACAGGGGGCGGATAATTCACCCCTCCACTTT. This gives the protein CASSTQGADNSPLHF.

The chain recombines TRBV5-4 with TRBJ2-6; D remains ambiguous. CDR1 SGHNT and CDR2 YYREEE come from the germline V gene (reference sequence). V was trimmed by 3 bases and J by 0 bases, leaving 7 bases between them. This CDR3 is 15 amino acids long. The DNA for the CDR3 is TGTGCCAGCAGCTATCACAACTCTGGGGCCAACGTCCTGACTTTC. Translated, it gives CASSYHNSGANVLTF.

The CDR3 loop reads CASSLDVSGGNEQFF. CDR3 in DNA: TGCGCCAGCAGCTTGGATGTTTCCGGGGGCAATGAGCAGTTCTTC. The chain carries TRBV5-1 and TRBJ2-1, with TRBD2 as a possible D gene (6 bases). The germline V and J ends were trimmed by 0 bases and 6 bases, with 13 bases remaining between them. The germline V gene encodes CDR1 SGHRS and CDR2 YFSETQ. This CDR3 contains 15 residues.

The chain uses TRBV5-6 and TRBJ1-4; 8 nucleotides match TRBD1. In germline, CDR1 is SGHDT, CDR2 YYEEEE. With V trimmed by 4 bases and J by 8 bases, 10 bases remained unmatched. The CDR3 is 15 amino acids. The CDR3 protein is CASSRADRVREKLFF. DNA of the CDR3: TGTGCCAGCAGCCGAGCGGACAGGGTTCGGGAAAAACTGTTTTTT.

The chain uses TRBV28 and TRBJ2-3, with TRBD2 matching 7 bases. CDR3 length: 15 amino acids. J lost 4 bases, V lost 6 bases, and 10 bases had no gene match. Germline V gene lookup returns CDR1 MDHEN and CDR2 SYDVKM. The CDR3 DNA reads as TGTGCCAGCAGATCCGGGCGGGAGTGGGCAGATACGCAGTATTTT. It codes for CASRSGREWADTQYF.

This chain links TRBV29-1 with TRBJ2-1; 12 bases line up with TRBD2. This CDR3 has 14 residues. The germline gives CDR1 SQVTM, CDR2 ANQGSEA. Trimming took 6 bases from V and 4 from J; bases not matched to a gene: 4. The CDR3 here is CSVRTSGDYNEQFF. CDR3 DNA: TGCAGCGTAAGGACTAGCGGGGATTACAATGAGCAGTTCTTC.

The chain links TRBV18 to TRBJ1-1; D is perhaps TRBD1 (5 bases). The CDR3 has 14 residues. V was shortened by 5 bases and J by 0 bases, with 10 bases between the two germline ends. CDR1 KGHSH and CDR2 LQKENI come from the germline V gene. The CDR3 region is CASSTGGVNTEAFF. DNA of the CDR3: TGTGCCAGCTCAACAGGTGGGGTGAACACTGAAGCTTTCTTT.

This clone was detected many times. This chain links TRBV5-1 with TRBJ2-1; D is uncertain. Germline V gene data show CDR1 as SGHRS and CDR2 as YFSETQ. The CDR3 loop spans 12 amino acids. V lost 0 bases and J lost 8, with 6 bases in between. The CDR3, as DNA: TGCGCCAGCAGCTTGGGTGGCCATGAGCAGTTCTTC. Translated, it gives CASSLGGHEQFF.

The chain joins TRBV27 to TRBJ2-7; 9 nucleotides line up with TRBD1. Trimming cost V 5 bases and J 6 bases; bases outside gene matches: 5. This CDR3 spans 13 amino acids. Germline V gives CDR1 MNHEY, CDR2 SMNVEV (reference sequence). In DNA, the CDR3 is TGTGCCAGCAGTCGGGGGGACAGGGCCGAGCAGTACTTC. Amino acid sequence: CASSRGDRAEQYF.

The V call is TRBV5-6, the J call TRBJ2-7, with D perhaps TRBD1 (6 bases). Germline V lookup: CDR1 SGHDT, CDR2 YYEEEE. V was cut by 0 bases and J by 3 bases, with 10 bases left in between. The CDR3 is 14 amino acids. The CDR3 protein is CASSLGQVFYEQYF. CDR3 nucleotide sequence: TGTGCCAGCAGCTTGGGACAGGTCTTCTACGAGCAGTACTTC.

The chain joins TRBV19 to TRBJ2-1; D perhaps matches TRBD2 (6 bases). The germline V and J ends were trimmed by 5 bases and 3 bases, with 14 bases remaining between them. The CDR3 covers 15 residues. Germline V gene sequence: CDR1 LNHDA, CDR2 SQIVND (reference sequence). The CDR3 region is CASSSGRDFYNEQFF. The CDR3 coding sequence is TGTGCCAGTAGTTCAGGGCGGGATTTCTACAATGAGCAGTTCTTC.

The chain joins TRBV30 to TRBJ2-3, with TRBD2 matching over 7 bases. CDR3 length: 13 residues. Germline CDR1 reads GTSNPN; CDR2 reads SVGIG (reference sequence). The CDR3 sequence is CAGGGIGTDTQYF. CDR3 DNA: TGTGCTGGGGGAGGGATCGGCACAGATACGCAGTATTTT.

This rearrangement joins TRBV5-6 to TRBJ2-5; possibly TRBD2 for D (6 bases). Germline CDR1 and CDR2: SGHDT and YYEEEE. The CDR3 contains 14 residues. Trimming left V 3 bases short and J 1 base short, with 10 bases between. The CDR3 nucleotides are TGTGCCAGCAGCTCCGGGACTCTCCAAGAGACCCAGTACTTC. Protein product: CASSSGTLQETQYF.

The genes are TRBV7-3 and TRBJ2-1; TRBD1 matches at 10 bases. V dropped 4 bases and J dropped 2; count of bases not matched to a gene: 8. CDR3 length: 17 residues. Germline CDR1 SGHTA, CDR2 FQGTGA. This CDR3 reads CASSSTGTGVPYNEQFF. The DNA for the CDR3 is TGTGCCAGCAGCTCCACCGGGACAGGGGTTCCCTACAATGAGCAGTTCTTC. The whole variable domain, filled in from reference TRBV7-3 and TRBJ2-1, reads GAGVSQTPSNKVTEKGKYVELRCDPISGHTALYWYRQSLGQGPEFLIYFQGTGAADDSGLPNDRFFAVRPEGSVSTLKIQRTERGDSAVYLCASSSTGTGVPYNEQFFGPGTRLTVL.